This T cell receptor beta chain was recorded in a study of cytomegalovirus exposure and HLA in healthy donors. Looking at the study overall: Assignment to the Caucasian-associated ancestry cluster applied to more than 75% of the roughly 410 genotyped donors. Findings and limits, study-wide: Earlier analysis found most TCR beta V segments productive about 90% or about 30% of the time.

The length of the CDR3 is 12 residues. Germline V gives CDR1 SQVTM, CDR2 ANQGSEA. Trimming pared 8 bases from V and 6 bases from J, leaving 15 bases between. Those who donated were healthy bone marrow donors. Likely unrecorded immune exposures existed in these nominally healthy donors. As for this clone: Its antigen is unidentified.

PCR used 60 Vbeta primers and 13 Jbeta primers. The table came from immunoSEQ multiplex PCR; TCRdb's copy has only in-frame clones and leaves some out. The repertoire holds some 110,000 clones, with 75% as singletons. The clonotype comes from a man aged 40-50 years in good health and CMV-seronegative. The genes are TRBV29-1 and TRBJ2-3; tentatively, D is TRBD1 (5 bases). Material for sequencing was PBMCs. The CDR3 sequence is CSQDTAGDTQYF. CDR3 in DNA: TGCAGCCAGGACACCGCCGGGGATACGCAGTATTTT.